This T cell receptor beta chain is drawn from a study of CD8 T cells in Susac syndrome. Study results and caveats: Clonal expansion of CD8+ cells in Susac peaked in TEMRA cells (and in active patients).

Concerning this clonotype: The antigen is undetermined.

CD8+ and CD4+ T cells from blood underwent TCR beta sequencing, which was carried out in a high-throughput format. Reverse transcription of about 0.5 to 1 ug RNA was carried out with random hexamers. The amplification used immunoSEQ multiplex PCR on TCR beta CDR3; it spanned 54 Vbeta and 13 Jbeta. TCRdb re-analysed the immunoSEQ multiplex PCR reads in MiXCR, keeping a single row per CDR3 protein. The sample has 84,000 or so distinct CDR3 sequences, 94% seen once. The TCR sequence derives from a human donor with Susac syndrome. Material: CD8+ T cells from PBMCs.

The CDR3 protein is CASSRMGGSSYEQYF. As DNA, the CDR3 is TGTGCCAGCAGCCGAATGGGCGGGAGCTCCTACGAGCAGTACTTC. V is TRBV7-3 and J is TRBJ2-7; 7 bases agree with TRBD2. The CDR3 is 15 amino acids. The J segment lost 0 bases and the V segment lost 5 bases, leaving 7 bases of the junction unmatched. Germline-derived CDR1 and CDR2 are SGHTA and FQGTGA.